This T cell receptor (beta chain) was captured by sequencing in a study of T cells in Graves' hyperthyroidism and ophthalmopathy. Study information: Before any treatment, at initial diagnosis, peripheral blood was collected.

Study-level results: Ophthalmopathy was separated from stable hyperthyroidism by a 13 V-J model. Blood also held most thyroid clonotypes expanded beyond 0.001.

Each patient was aged 18 to 65 and had newly diagnosed hyperthyroidism of under 2 months' duration. This clonotype was counted many times. Its antigen is currently unknown. Amplification of TCR beta CDR3 regions used RNA as the template. HTBI primers were the set used in a first-round RT-PCR of the TCR CDR3. Via MiXCR, TCRdb re-called the multiplex PCR reads, giving one row per CDR3 protein. The sample records 600,000 to 900,000 distinct CDR3 sequences, around 17% being singletons. This CDR3 region has 13 residues. V lost 5 bases and J 4 bases, leaving 12 bases between the germline ends. The sequenced sample was blood. V is TRBV12-3 or TRBV12-4 and J is TRBJ2-7; a weak D match, TRBD1 (5 bases). The clonotype comes from a man younger than 35 with Graves' hyperthyroidism. CDR3 sequence reads: CASSQGPLYEQYF. CDR3 DNA: TGTGCCAGCAGTCAGGGTCCCCTTTACGAGCAGTACTTC.